This is a list of T cell receptor beta chains from one sample in a study of response to subunit inactivated influenza vaccine. TCRdb passed the RT-PCR reads through MiXCR, listing each CDR3 protein once. Of around 580,000 distinct CDR3 sequences listed, about 10% are singletons. The starting material was PBMCs from blood, obtained on the day of vaccination. These receptors were taken from a middle-aged man who received an inactivated influenza vaccine. Each CDR3 is given with its conserved first and last residue. Fields, in order: V gene, clone size, D gene, J gene, CDR3 protein, CDR3 DNA. The D gene is left open where the match is weak. Some rows have no size entry. The others give once, few or many, or a class for an expanded clone.

>TRBV2|.|TRBD1|TRBJ2-1
CASSGWGWTGSDEQFF
TGTGCCAGCAGTGGGTGGGGGTGGACAGGGAGCGATGAGCAGTTCTTC
>TRBV9|.|.|TRBJ1-1
CASSVEGGGTEAFF
TGTGCCAGCAGCGTAGAAGGGGGTGGGACTGAAGCTTTCTTT
>TRBV19|few|.|TRBJ1-2
CASSTTRGYGYTF
TGTGCCAGTAGTACGACCAGGGGCTATGGCTACACCTTC
>TRBV20-1|few|.|TRBJ2-7
CSASLGSAREQYF
TGCAGTGCTAGTCTGGGCTCTGCTAGGGAGCAGTACTTC
>TRBV29-1|many|TRBD2|TRBJ2-1
CSGWGGTSGSSYNEQFF
TGCAGCGGGTGGGGAGGGACTAGCGGGAGTTCCTACAATGAGCAGTTCTTC
>TRBV20-1|.|.|TRBJ2-1
CSAPTGVGAMDEQFF
TGCAGTGCCCCAACCGGGGTGGGGGCTATGGATGAGCAGTTCTTC
>TRBV7-6|many|TRBD2|TRBJ2-3
CASSLARTLAGGSTDTQYF
TGTGCCAGCAGCTTAGCCAGGACGCTAGCGGGAGGAAGCACAGATACGCAGTATTTT
>TRBV7-2|many|TRBD2|TRBJ2-5
CASSLAGPQLQETQYF
TGTGCCAGCAGCCTAGCGGGGCCACAGCTTCAAGAGACCCAGTACTTC
>TRBV5-1|few|TRBD1|TRBJ2-7
CASSLTGTGGLKISYEQYF
TGCGCCAGCAGCTTAACCGGGACAGGGGGACTGAAGATCTCCTACGAGCAGTACTTC
>TRBV5-1|.|TRBD2|TRBJ2-7
CASSPGLAGAPLSSYEQYF
TGCGCCAGCAGCCCGGGACTAGCGGGAGCACCCCTAAGCTCCTACGAGCAGTACTTC
>TRBV4-1|.|TRBD1|TRBJ2-1
CASRDREREQFF
TGCGCCAGCCGGGACAGGGAGCGTGAGCAGTTCTTC
>TRBV12-3/TRBV12-4|few|.|TRBJ1-2
CASSRARDYMGYGYTF
TGTGCCAGCAGCAGAGCACGGGACTATATGGGCTATGGCTACACCTTC
>TRBV6-1|.|.|TRBJ2-7
CASHSTGTYEQYF
TGTGCCAGCCACTCGACAGGAACCTACGAGCAGTACTTC
>TRBV7-9|.|TRBD2|TRBJ2-1
CASSRTSGRLNEQFF
TGTGCCAGCAGCCGGACTAGCGGGAGACTCAATGAGCAGTTCTTC
>TRBV2|.|.|TRBJ1-4
CASSGTGKANEKLFF
TGTGCCAGCAGCGGAACAGGAAAGGCTAATGAAAAACTGTTTTTT
>TRBV29-1|many|TRBD1|TRBJ2-1
CSVTDRGRVNEQFF
TGCAGCGTTACGGACAGGGGGCGGGTGAATGAGCAGTTCTTC
>TRBV28|.|TRBD1|TRBJ2-5
CASSPSGTGVETQYF
TGTGCCAGCAGTCCATCCGGGACAGGGGTAGAGACCCAGTACTTC
>TRBV7-9|few|.|TRBJ2-2
CASSFPDPTGELFF
TGTGCCAGCAGCTTTCCCGACCCCACCGGGGAGCTGTTTTTT
>TRBV12-3/TRBV12-4|once|TRBD2|TRBJ2-3
CASSNPGGSRTDTQYF
TGTGCCAGCAGTAACCCGGGGGGTTCTCGCACAGATACGCAGTATTTT
>TRBV11-3|many|TRBD2|TRBJ2-5
CASSPGGGDQETQYF
TGTGCCAGCAGCCCCGGCGGGGGGGATCAAGAGACCCAGTACTTC
>TRBV30|few|TRBD1|TRBJ2-5
CACRQGLETQYF
TGTGCCTGCCGACAGGGTTTAGAGACCCAGTACTTC
>TRBV28|.|.|TRBJ1-1
CAIGPGLLNTEAFF
TGTGCCATCGGCCCCGGGCTCCTCAACACTGAAGCTTTCTTT
>TRBV5-1|many|TRBD2|TRBJ2-3
CASSLDISGSTDTQYF
TGCGCCAGCAGCTTGGATATTAGCGGGAGCACAGATACGCAGTATTTT
>TRBV12-3/TRBV12-4|few|.|TRBJ1-3
CASRELRSKGNTIYF
TGTGCCAGCAGAGAACTCAGGAGTAAGGGAAACACCATATATTTT
>TRBV6-2/TRBV6-3|.|TRBD1|TRBJ2-6
CASRDGTGGASGANVLTF
TGTGCCAGCAGGGACGGGACAGGGGGCGCCTCTGGGGCCAACGTCCTGACTTTC
>TRBV9|few|.|TRBJ2-1
CASSAGNLSYNEQFF
TGTGCCAGCAGCGCTGGGAACCTCTCCTACAATGAGCAGTTCTTC
>TRBV6-2/TRBV6-3|.|.|TRBJ1-4
CASSYATVTEKLFF
TGTGCCAGCAGTTACGCGACAGTAACCGAAAAACTGTTTTTT
>TRBV20-1|.|.|TRBJ2-7
CSAREGNSYEQYF
TGCAGTGCTAGAGAAGGGAACTCCTACGAGCAGTACTTC
>TRBV6-5|.|TRBD2|TRBJ2-1
CASSSRAGVRNEQFF
TGTGCCAGCAGTTCCAGAGCGGGAGTACGGAATGAGCAGTTCTTC
>TRBV19|.|.|TRBJ1-2
CASSSGGVGDPFVYGYTF
TGTGCCAGTAGTTCCGGGGGCGTAGGGGACCCTTTCGTCTATGGCTACACCTTC
>TRBV19|few|.|TRBJ2-5
CASSILANQETQYF
TGTGCCAGTAGTATATTAGCAAACCAAGAGACCCAGTACTTC
>TRBV5-1|many|.|TRBJ2-3
CASSPLAGSTDTQYF
TGCGCCAGCAGCCCTCTGGCGGGAAGCACAGATACGCAGTATTTT
>TRBV3-1|few|TRBD1|TRBJ2-7
CASSQYPGQASYEQYF
TGTGCCAGCAGCCAATATCCGGGACAGGCATCCTACGAGCAGTACTTC
>TRBV18|many|TRBD2|TRBJ2-5
CASSRTREETQYF
TGTGCCAGCTCACGGACTAGGGAAGAGACCCAGTACTTC
>TRBV12-3/TRBV12-4|many|.|TRBJ2-7
CASSLGHYEQYF
TGTGCCAGCAGTTTAGGGCACTACGAGCAGTACTTC